A selection of T cell receptor beta chains follows, all from one sample in a study of technical replicates of blood from several donors. Measured with immunoSEQ multiplex PCR; TCRdb has only the in-frame clones, and not every one. The table lists tens of thousands of clones, almost 96% of them singletons. The sequenced material came from T cells isolated from PBMCs. Receptors were obtained from a human donor in good health. Both conserved end residues are part of each CDR3. The D gene is left open where the match is weak.

TRBJ2-7,NA,TRBV27,CASSLGPNYEQYF
TRBJ2-7,NA,TRBV7-2,CASSLSLYEQYF
TRBJ1-1,TRBD1,TRBV10-2,CATLQGAPLGAFF
TRBJ2-5,TRBD1,TRBV28,CASSLGGQGEETQYF
TRBJ2-7,TRBD1,TRBV28,CASSLTGGGEQYF
TRBJ1-2,TRBD1,TRBV28,CASSLWGTVAYGYTF
TRBJ1-1,TRBD1,TRBV9,CASSGSGTGGTEAFF
TRBJ1-3,NA,TRBV4-2,CASSQVGAGASGNTIYF
TRBJ2-7,NA,TRBV18,CASSLDRISYEQYF
TRBJ1-2,NA,TRBV25-1,CASSEGSYGYTF
TRBJ2-7,TRBD1,TRBV9,CASSHRPGQGSYEQYF
TRBJ1-1,TRBD1,TRBV9,CASGQALHTEAFF
TRBJ2-7,NA,TRBV4-2,CASSQDPLSDLSSYEQYF
TRBJ2-2,TRBD2,TRBV5-8,CASTMREWRDTGELFF
TRBJ2-7,NA,TRBV14,CASSPLDSRSSYEQYF